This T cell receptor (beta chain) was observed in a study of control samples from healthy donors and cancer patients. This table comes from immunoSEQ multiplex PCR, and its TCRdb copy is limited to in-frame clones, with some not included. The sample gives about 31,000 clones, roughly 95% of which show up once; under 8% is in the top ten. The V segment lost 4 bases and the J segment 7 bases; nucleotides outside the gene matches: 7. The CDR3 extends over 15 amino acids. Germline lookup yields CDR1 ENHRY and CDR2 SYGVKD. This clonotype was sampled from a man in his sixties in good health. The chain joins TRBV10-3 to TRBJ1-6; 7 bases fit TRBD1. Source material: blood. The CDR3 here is CAISASGTENSPLHF. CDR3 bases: TGTGCCATCAGTGCATCCGGGACAGAGAATTCACCCCTCCACTTT.